These T cell receptor beta chains were read from a single sample in a study of blood T cell repertoires in COVID-19. Clones were read by immunoSEQ multiplex PCR, and TCRdb kept only the in-frame ones, dropping some. The table lists some 160,000 clones, over 70% of them singletons. The sequenced sample consisted of peripheral blood. The receptor set was obtained from a man aged 50-59 years with active or convalescent COVID-19. The CDR3 runs from the conserved cysteine through the conserved F or W.

V gene: TRBV30
J gene: TRBJ1-4
CDR3 protein: CAWSRPGYTNEKLFF

V gene: TRBV12-3/TRBV12-4
J gene: TRBJ2-1
CDR3 protein: CASTGQVFNEQFF

V gene: TRBV11-3
J gene: TRBJ2-5
CDR3 protein: CASSHGGQQETQYF

V gene: TRBV10-1
J gene: TRBJ2-1
CDR3 protein: CASSPQVRDEQFF

V gene: TRBV4-1
J gene: TRBJ2-1
CDR3 protein: CASSIIAGGPDNEQFF

V gene: TRBV18
J gene: TRBJ2-2
CDR3 protein: CASSPQGSSNTGELFF

V gene: TRBV15
J gene: TRBJ1-6
CDR3 protein: CATRRMDSDDSPLHF

V gene: TRBV11-3
J gene: TRBJ2-1
CDR3 protein: CASSFRGSSSYNEQFF

V gene: TRBV28
J gene: TRBJ1-1
CDR3 protein: CASRQGANTEAFF

V gene: TRBV7-8
J gene: TRBJ1-5
CDR3 protein: CASSLNRGLNQPQHF

V gene: TRBV3-1/TRBV3-2
J gene: TRBJ1-1
CDR3 protein: CASSQDGQYTEAFF

V gene: TRBV27
J gene: TRBJ1-5
CDR3 protein: CASRSQGGHQPQHF

V gene: TRBV15
J gene: TRBJ2-7
CDR3 protein: CATSRDARTSYEQYF

V gene: TRBV12-3/TRBV12-4
J gene: TRBJ1-5
CDR3 protein: CASRGLNQPQHF

V gene: TRBV24-1
J gene: TRBJ2-7
CDR3 protein: CATSDRDRGRHEQYF

V gene: TRBV7-3
J gene: TRBJ2-7
CDR3 protein: CASSPPVGQGVSIEQYF

V gene: TRBV3-1/TRBV3-2
J gene: TRBJ1-6
CDR3 protein: CASSLSHGDSPLHF

V gene: TRBV11-3
J gene: TRBJ2-1
CDR3 protein: CASSRGGAEVYNEQFF

V gene: TRBV5-1
J gene: TRBJ1-3
CDR3 protein: CASSLREGNTIYF

V gene: TRBV5-6
J gene: TRBJ2-7
CDR3 protein: CASSPWTSGSYEQYF

V gene: TRBV18
J gene: TRBJ1-5
CDR3 protein: CASSPPNGQGYSNQPQHF

V gene: TRBV10-3
J gene: TRBJ1-6
CDR3 protein: CAIGTDLNSPLHF

V gene: TRBV24-1
J gene: TRBJ2-5
CDR3 protein: CATSDRDRQRETQYF

V gene: TRBV5-1
J gene: TRBJ2-3
CDR3 protein: CAKDFRGDTQYF

V gene: TRBV11-1
J gene: TRBJ1-4
CDR3 protein: CASSAGNRGRDEKLFF

V gene: TRBV18
J gene: TRBJ1-1
CDR3 protein: CASSQGGQITSNTEAFF

V gene: TRBV23-1
J gene: TRBJ1-2
CDR3 protein: CASSQSDRDYGYTF

V gene: TRBV5-4
J gene: TRBJ2-1
CDR3 protein: CASSSELGAGGSNEQFF

V gene: TRBV3-1/TRBV3-2
J gene: TRBJ1-6
CDR3 protein: CASSQGGGRFNNSPLHF

V gene: TRBV3-1/TRBV3-2
J gene: TRBJ2-5
CDR3 protein: CASSQQGGTQYF

V gene: TRBV9
J gene: TRBJ2-1
CDR3 protein: CASSEGSPNEQFF

V gene: TRBV6-5
J gene: TRBJ1-2
CDR3 protein: CASRVGQGYGYTF